This T cell receptor beta chain was identified in a study of vaccination and CD4 T cells after COVID-19. Broader study findings: In median terms, SARS-CoV-2-reactive clonotypes went from approximately 21 to 40, a nonsignificant rise.

TCRdb re-analysed the PCR reads in MiXCR, keeping a single row per CDR3 protein. This sample carries 12,000 to 15,000 distinct CDR3 sequences, approximately 69% of them seen once, and the ten largest clones take around 1.1%. Germline lookup yields CDR1 DFQATT and CDR2 SNEGSKA (reference sequence). CDR3 length: 13 residues. The V and J ends lost 1 base and 4 bases respectively, with 10 bases between them. Notes on this clonotype: Its antigen is still unknown.

The rearrangement joins TRBV20-1 to TRBJ1-1; D remains unclear. This receptor was obtained from a human donor who had recovered from COVID-19. The sequenced sample was CD4+ T cells from blood, obtained after SARS-CoV-2 vaccination. The CDR3 DNA sequence: TGCAGTGCTAGAGCAGCGGCCACCACTGAAGCTTTCTTT. Its translation is CSARAAATTEAFF.